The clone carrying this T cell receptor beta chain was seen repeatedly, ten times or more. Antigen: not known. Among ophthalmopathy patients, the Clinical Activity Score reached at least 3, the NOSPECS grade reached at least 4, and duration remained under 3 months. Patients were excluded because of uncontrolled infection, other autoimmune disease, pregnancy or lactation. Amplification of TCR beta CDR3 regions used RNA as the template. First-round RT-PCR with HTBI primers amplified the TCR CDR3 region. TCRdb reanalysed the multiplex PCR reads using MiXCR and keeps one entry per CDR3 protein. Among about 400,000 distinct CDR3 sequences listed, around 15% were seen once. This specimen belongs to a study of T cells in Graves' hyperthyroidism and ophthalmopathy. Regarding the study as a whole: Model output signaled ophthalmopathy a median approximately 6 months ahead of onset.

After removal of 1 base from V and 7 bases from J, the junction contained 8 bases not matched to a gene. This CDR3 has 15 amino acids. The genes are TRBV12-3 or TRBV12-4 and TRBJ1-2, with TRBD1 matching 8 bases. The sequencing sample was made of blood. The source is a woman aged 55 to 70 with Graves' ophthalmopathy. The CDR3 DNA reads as TGTGCCAGCAGTTTAGGGACAGGGTGGAATCGTGGCTACACCTTC. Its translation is CASSLGTGWNRGYTF.